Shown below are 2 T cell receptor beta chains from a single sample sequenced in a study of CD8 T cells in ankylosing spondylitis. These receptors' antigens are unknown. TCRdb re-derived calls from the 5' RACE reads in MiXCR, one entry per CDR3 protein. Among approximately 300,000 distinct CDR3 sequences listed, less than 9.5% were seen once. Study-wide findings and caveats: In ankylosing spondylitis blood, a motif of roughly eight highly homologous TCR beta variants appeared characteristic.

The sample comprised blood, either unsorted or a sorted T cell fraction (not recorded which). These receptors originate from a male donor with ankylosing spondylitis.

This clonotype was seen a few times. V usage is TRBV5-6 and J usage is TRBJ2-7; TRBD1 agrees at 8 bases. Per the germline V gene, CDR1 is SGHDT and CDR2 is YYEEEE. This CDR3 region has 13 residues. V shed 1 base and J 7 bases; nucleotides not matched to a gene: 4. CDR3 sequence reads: CASSLFDRGEQYF. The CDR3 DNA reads TGTGCCAGCAGCTTGTTCGACAGGGGAGAGCAGTACTTC.

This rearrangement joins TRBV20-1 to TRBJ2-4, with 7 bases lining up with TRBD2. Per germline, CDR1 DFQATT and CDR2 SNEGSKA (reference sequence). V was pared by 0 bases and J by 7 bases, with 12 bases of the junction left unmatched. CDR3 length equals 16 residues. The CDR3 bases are TGCAGTGCTAGAGATCAACAGCGGGACTTTTTGAACATTCAGTACTTC. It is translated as CSARDQQRDFLNIQYF.